The T cell receptor beta chain described here comes from a study of T cell responses to AZD1222 COVID-19 vaccine. Concerning this clone: The antigen is undetermined.

The V and J ends lost 6 bases and 1 base respectively, with 10 bases between them. CDR3 length equals 15 residues. Germline V gene data show CDR1 as SGHVS and CDR2 as FQNEAQ. Produced via immunoSEQ multiplex PCR; TCRdb's table is partial and in-frame only. Among more than 95,000 clones listed, 86% were seen once. General study points: Once two AZD1222 doses were given, Spike-specific TCR breadth and depth went up. The donors showed a predominance of white British ancestry and of females, with possible underestimation of clonal diversity. Scientists sampled the repertoires only once the peak T cell response had passed.

J is TRBJ2-6 and V is TRBV7-8; D not resolved. The sample here was peripheral blood, taken 28 days after the second AZD1222 dose. This TCR was recovered from an adult who received the AZD1222 COVID-19 vaccine. The CDR3 region is CASRASGSGANVLTF. The CDR3 DNA reads as TGTGCCAGCAGAGCATCGGGTTCTGGGGCCAACGTCCTGACTTTC.